The 26 T cell receptor beta chains presented below share a single source sample, sequenced in a study of control samples from healthy donors and cancer patients. Method: immunoSEQ multiplex PCR; TCRdb's copy keeps in-frame clones and lacks some. The sample records more than 15,000 clones, 88% being singletons. Source material: PBMCs. All receptors come from a woman aged 55-70 years with head and neck cancer.

This chain connects TRBV5-1 to TRBJ1-3; 7 bases are shared with TRBD1. J lost 2 bases, V lost 4 bases, and 6 bases had no gene match. The V gene's germline CDR1 is SGHRS and CDR2 YFSETQ. This CDR3 contains 15 residues. The CDR3 reads CASSRGTGAGNTIYF. The DNA for the CDR3 is TGCGCCAGCAGCAGGGGAACAGGGGCTGGAAACACCATATATTTT.

The chain has TRBV5-1 and TRBJ2-1, with TRBD2 matching 8 bases. The CDR3 contains 16 residues. From germline, CDR1 is SGHRS and CDR2 YFSETQ. After removal of 2 bases from V and 4 bases from J, the junction contained 8 bases not matched to a gene. The CDR3 nucleotides are TGCGCCAGCAGCTTAGCACCAGCGGGAGAATACAATGAGCAGTTCTTC. It specifies CASSLAPAGEYNEQFF.

About this clone itself: Germline is not matched at one junction end, which may reflect a read error. The J gene is TRBJ2-1, the V gene TRBV5-1; 9 nucleotides align to TRBD1. Germline-derived CDR1 and CDR2 are SGHRS and YFSETQ. The CDR3 runs to 16 residues. For the CDR3, the DNA is TGCGCCAGCAGCCAAGGGAGGGGACAGGGCTACGATGAGCAGTTCTTC. Its translation: CASSQGRGQGYDEQFF.

This sequence joins TRBV27 and TRBJ2-1; tentatively, D is TRBD2 (6 bases). Germline V lookup: CDR1 MNHEY, CDR2 SMNVEV (reference sequence). Trimming stripped 9 bases from V and 0 bases from J, with 15 bases between. This CDR3 comprises 15 residues. CDR3: CASGYSGGSYNEQFF. CDR3 coding DNA: TGTGCCAGTGGTTATTCCGGGGGCTCCTACAATGAGCAGTTCTTC.

The CDR3, as DNA: TGTGCCAGCAGTTTAAGTCAGCCTGGGGAAAAACTGTTTTTT. Protein sequence: CASSLSQPGEKLFF. This rearrangement joins TRBV27 to TRBJ1-4; D remains ambiguous. V was trimmed by 2 bases and J by 8 bases, leaving 12 bases between them. The CDR3 totals 14 residues. Germline V CDR1 and CDR2: MNHEY, SMNVEV (reference sequence).

The chain combines TRBV5-6 with TRBJ2-2; D gene unclear. Trimming stripped 4 bases from V and 5 bases from J, with 9 bases between. The V gene's germline CDR1 is SGHDT and CDR2 YYEEEE. The CDR3 has 13 amino acids. CDR3 nucleotides: TGTGCCAGCAGCAGGACGAGAACCGGGGAGCTGTTTTTT. This codes for CASSRTRTGELFF.

A few counts support this clone. The chain recombines TRBV7-3 with TRBJ2-3; possibly TRBD1 or TRBD2 for D (5 bases each). V was trimmed by 3 bases and J by 5 bases, leaving 9 bases between them. This CDR3 has 13 amino acids. Germline V gives CDR1 SGHTA, CDR2 FQGTGA. The CDR3 is CASSFSGGDTQYF. The CDR3 nucleotides read TGTGCCAGCAGCTTTTCTGGGGGAGATACGCAGTATTTT.

V gene TRBV7-5 combines with J gene TRBJ2-7; TRBD1 is the table's D call and was not checked against the DNA. TRBV7-5 represents a pseudogene. The CDR3 runs to 16 residues. Here the CDR3 reads CARSLGYMWARYEQYF. CDR3 nucleotides: TGTGCCAGAAGCTTAGGCTATATGTGGGCAAGGTACGAGCAGTACTTC.

The chain joins TRBV27 to TRBJ1-4; tentatively, D is TRBD1 (6 bases). Germline CDR1 and CDR2: MNHEY and SMNVEV (reference sequence). V lost 8 bases, J lost 4 bases, and 20 bases lay in between. The CDR3 runs to 16 residues. In DNA, the CDR3 is TGTGCCAGCGCCGCCCCCGGGTACAGGGTTAATGAAAAACTGTTTTTT. Translation: CASAAPGYRVNEKLFF.

The rearrangement joins TRBV28 to TRBJ1-5; D is ambiguous. CDR1 and CDR2 (germline): MDHEN, SYDVKM. V lost 2 bases and J 1 base, leaving 9 bases between the germline ends. The CDR3 has 15 amino acids. CDR3 region: CASSLAGGSNQPQHF. The CDR3 nucleotides are TGTGCCAGCAGTTTAGCCGGCGGGAGCAATCAGCCCCAGCATTTT. Full variable domain (rest looked up from reference TRBV28 and TRBJ1-5): DVKVTQSSRYLVKRTGEKVFLECVQDMDHENMFWYRQDPGLGLRLIYFSYDVKMKEKGDIPEGYSVSREKKERFSLILESASTNQTSMYLCASSLAGGSNQPQHFGDGTRLSIL.

V gene TRBV29-1 combines with J gene TRBJ2-1; D tentatively fits TRBD1 or TRBD2 (7 bases each). The CDR3 loop spans 14 amino acids. The V gene lost 8 bases and the J gene lost 9 bases, with 23 bases spanning the gap. Germline V CDR1 and CDR2: SQVTM, ANQGSEA. The CDR3 DNA follows: TGCAGCTCGGGACAGCGGGACTCAAGGGGTGAGCAGTTCTTC. It codes for CSSGQRDSRGEQFF.

This clone was counted between two and nine times. The rearrangement uses TRBV4-1 and TRBJ1-2; D gene unclear. The CDR3 consists of 16 residues. Trimming shortened V by 0 bases and J by 3 bases, and 14 bases separated the two germline ends. CDR1 is MGHRA and CDR2 is YSYEKL in the germline V gene. The CDR3 nucleotides are TGCGCCAGCAGCCAAGATAGGACTGACTCCTACTATGGCTACACCTTC. It is translated as CASSQDRTDSYYGYTF.

The chain uses TRBV19 and TRBJ2-1; 12 positions match TRBD2. The J segment lost 7 bases and the V segment lost 4 bases, leaving 2 bases of the junction unmatched. Germline-derived CDR1 and CDR2 are LNHDA and SQIVND (reference sequence). The CDR3 runs to 14 residues. Written as DNA, the CDR3 is TGTGCCAGTAGTAGGCTAGCGGGGGGGAATGAGCAGTTCTTC. It codes for CASSRLAGGNEQFF.

The chain recombines TRBV10-1 with TRBJ2-7, with 7 bases matching TRBD2. V trimming: 2 bases; J trimming: 0 bases; junction bases outside the gene matches: 4. The CDR3 contains 15 residues. CDR1 and CDR2 from the germline V gene are WNHNN and SYGVQD (reference sequence). CDR3 bases: TGCGCCAGCAGTGAGACGGGAGGACCCTCCTACGAGCAGTACTTC. As protein: CASSETGGPSYEQYF.

This rearrangement joins TRBV7-6 to TRBJ2-1; 11 positions match TRBD2. J gave up 9 bases and V 0 bases, and 7 bases lay outside the gene matches. The CDR3 extends over 16 amino acids. Germline V gives CDR1 SGHVS, CDR2 FNYEAQ. The CDR3: CASSLATSGSYSEQFF. Written as DNA, the CDR3 is TGTGCCAGCAGCTTAGCCACTAGCGGGAGCTATAGTGAGCAGTTCTTC.

This rearrangement joins TRBV5-1 to TRBJ1-1; no reliable D call. The CDR3 is 15 residues long. V was cut by 0 bases and J by 3 bases, with 12 bases left in between. Germline-derived CDR1 and CDR2 are SGHRS and YFSETQ. CDR3 protein: CASSLERLRDTEAFF. The CDR3 region has the DNA TGCGCCAGCAGCTTGGAGAGACTGAGGGACACTGAAGCTTTCTTT.

The V call is TRBV13, the J call TRBJ1-3; D is ambiguous. This CDR3 spans 12 amino acids. V was pared by 3 bases and J by 4 bases, with 4 bases between. Germline CDR1 is PRHDT and CDR2 is FYEKMQ (reference sequence). CDR3 in amino acids: CASSFVGNTIYF. The CDR3 DNA follows: TGTGCCAGCAGCTTCGTAGGAAACACCATATATTTT.

This chain connects TRBV6-5 to TRBJ2-7, with 9 bases identical to TRBD1. V trimming: 4 bases; J trimming: 3 bases; junction bases outside the gene matches: 4. This CDR3 has 14 amino acids. Germline V gene sequence: CDR1 MNHEY, CDR2 SVGAGI. The CDR3 bases are TGTGCCAGCAGTTCCGGGACAGGGTACTACGAGCAGTACTTC. It yields the protein CASSSGTGYYEQYF.

V gene TRBV9 combines with J gene TRBJ2-1; D unclear. This CDR3 contains 14 residues. Per the germline V gene, CDR1 is SGDLS and CDR2 is YYNGEE. V was cut by 0 bases and J by 10 bases, with 14 bases left in between. The CDR3 DNA sequence: TGTGCCAGCAGCGTAGTCCCGGGTCCCGCGGAGCAGTTCTTC. Amino acids: CASSVVPGPAEQFF.

This sequence joins TRBV19 and TRBJ1-2, with TRBD1 identical over 7 bases. J gave up 4 bases and V 4 bases, and 6 bases lay outside the gene matches. Germline V lookup: CDR1 LNHDA, CDR2 SQIVND (reference sequence). CDR3 size: 14 residues. The chain's CDR3 is CASSKGTELYGYTF. CDR3 nucleotides: TGTGCCAGTAGTAAGGGGACAGAGCTCTATGGCTACACCTTC.

This chain joins TRBV27 and TRBJ1-2; 10 nucleotides align to TRBD1. The CDR3 runs 15 residues. J was trimmed by 7 bases and V by 6 bases; bases with no gene match: 11. The V gene's germline CDR1 is MNHEY and CDR2 SMNVEV (reference sequence). CDR3 sequence (DNA): TGTGCCAGCAGCAATCCGGGACAGGGGTTAGGTGGCTACACCTTC. Its translation: CASSNPGQGLGGYTF.

This clone was recorded a few times. The rearrangement links TRBV6-5 to TRBJ1-2, with 7 bases identical to TRBD1. The CDR3 spans 14 residues. V was pared by 2 bases and J by 4 bases, with 4 bases of the junction left unmatched. Germline assignment: CDR1 MNHEY and CDR2 SVGAGI. DNA of the CDR3: TGTGCCAGCAGTTACGGCAGGGGGTTCTATGGCTACACCTTC. Its translation is CASSYGRGFYGYTF.

J is TRBJ1-1 and V is TRBV7-3; D is unclear. There are 13 residues in the CDR3. The V gene's germline CDR1 is SGHTA and CDR2 FQGTGA. Trimming took off 1 base at V and 6 bases at J, with 9 bases between the two ends. The CDR3 reads CASSLNPGAEAFF. Here the CDR3 DNA reads TGTGCCAGCAGCTTAAATCCTGGGGCTGAAGCTTTCTTT. Full variable domain (missing parts from reference TRBV7-3 and TRBJ1-1): GAGVSQTPSNKVTEKGKYVELRCDPISGHTALYWYRQSLGQGPEFLIYFQGTGAADDSGLPNDRFFAVRPEGSVSTLKIQRTERGDSAVYLCASSLNPGAEAFFGQGTRLTVV.

The CDR3 bases are TGCGCCAGCAGTCAATCGGGGACAGTGAACACTGAAGCTTTCTTT. This translates into CASSQSGTVNTEAFF. This chain joins TRBV23-1 and TRBJ1-1, with 7 bases identical to TRBD1. TRBV23-1 has ORF status, its function being uncertain. After removal of 0 bases from V and 0 bases from J, the junction contained 1 base not matched to a gene. The CDR3 runs 15 residues.

The J gene is TRBJ1-1, the V gene TRBV4-1, with a weak D call TRBD1 (5 bases). V was clipped by 1 base and J by 3 bases, with 12 bases between them. CDR1 and CDR2 from the germline V gene are MGHRA and YSYEKL. The CDR3 spans 15 residues. The CDR3 sequence: CASSQAGFGDTEAFF. The CDR3 DNA is TGCGCCAGCAGCCAAGCAGGGTTTGGGGACACTGAAGCTTTCTTT.

The chain is built from TRBV19 and TRBJ2-7, with 12 bases matching TRBD2. Germline V gives CDR1 LNHDA, CDR2 SQIVND (reference sequence). The V segment lost 5 bases and the J segment 4 bases; nucleotides outside the gene matches: 3. The CDR3 loop spans 14 amino acids. CDR3 bases: TGTGCCAGTAGTTGGACTAGCGGGACGTACGAGCAGTACTTC. Protein sequence: CASSWTSGTYEQYF.